This T cell receptor (beta chain) was sequenced in a study of beta chain features in type 1 diabetes. Comment on this clone: Its antigen remains unidentified.

Expressed TCRB transcripts were sequenced after all isolated RNA was converted to cDNA. Clones were sequenced by immunoSEQ multiplex PCR, and TCRdb holds only the in-frame ones, with some missing. This table has almost 350,000 clones, approximately 9.7% appearing once. The CDR3 length is 16 residues. Germline lookup yields CDR1 SGHTS and CDR2 YDEGEE. V was trimmed by 0 bases and J by 9 bases, leaving 16 bases between them. General observations from the study: Within each of all four CD4+ subsets, Type 1 diabetes patients had TCRB CDR3s that were moderately but significantly shorter.

The chain uses TRBV5-8 and TRBJ1-6; a possible D gene is TRBD1 (6 bases). Specimen: central memory CD4+ T cells from blood. This TCR was sampled from a young man with type 1 diabetes. CDR3 loop: CASSLEVGAGTSPLHF. The CDR3 region has the DNA TGTGCCAGCAGCTTGGAGGTGGGGGCTGGTACTTCACCCCTCCACTTT.